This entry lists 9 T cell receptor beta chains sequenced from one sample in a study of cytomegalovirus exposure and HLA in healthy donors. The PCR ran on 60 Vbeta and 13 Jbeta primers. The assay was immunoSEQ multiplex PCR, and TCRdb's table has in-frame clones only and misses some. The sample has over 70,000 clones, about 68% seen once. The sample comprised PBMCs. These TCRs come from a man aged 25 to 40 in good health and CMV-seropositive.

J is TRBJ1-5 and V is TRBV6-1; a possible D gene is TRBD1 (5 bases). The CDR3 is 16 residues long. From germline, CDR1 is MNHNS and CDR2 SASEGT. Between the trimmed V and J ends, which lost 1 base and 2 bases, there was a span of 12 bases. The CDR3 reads CASSEVGGEGNQPQHF. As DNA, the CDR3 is TGTGCCAGCAGTGAAGTGGGGGGTGAGGGCAATCAGCCCCAGCATTTT.

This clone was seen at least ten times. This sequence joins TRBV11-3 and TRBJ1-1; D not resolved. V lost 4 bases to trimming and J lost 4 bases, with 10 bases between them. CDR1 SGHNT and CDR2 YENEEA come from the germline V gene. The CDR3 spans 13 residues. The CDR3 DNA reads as TGTGCCAGCAGCTCCACTCCCGCCACTGAAGCTTTCTTT. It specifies CASSSTPATEAFF.

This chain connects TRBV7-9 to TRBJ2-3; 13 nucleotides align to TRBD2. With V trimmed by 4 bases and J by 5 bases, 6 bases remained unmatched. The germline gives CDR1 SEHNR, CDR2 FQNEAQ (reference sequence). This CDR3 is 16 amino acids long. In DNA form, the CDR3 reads TGTGCCAGCAGCTCTAGGACTAGCGGGAGATTAGATACGCAGTATTTT. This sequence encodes CASSSRTSGRLDTQYF.

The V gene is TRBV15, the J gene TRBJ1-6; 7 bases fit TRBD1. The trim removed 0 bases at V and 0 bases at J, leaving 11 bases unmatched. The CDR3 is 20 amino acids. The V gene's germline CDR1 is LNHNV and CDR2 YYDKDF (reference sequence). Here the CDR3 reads CATSRDLAKGASSYNSPLHF. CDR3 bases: TGTGCCACCAGCAGAGATCTGGCCAAGGGGGCAAGCTCCTATAATTCACCCCTCCACTTT. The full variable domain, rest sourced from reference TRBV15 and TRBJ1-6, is DAMVIQNPRYQVTQFGKPVTLSCSQTLNHNVMYWYQQKSSQAPKLLFHYYDKDFNNEADTPDNFQSRRPNTSFCFLDIRSPGLGDTAMYLCATSRDLAKGASSYNSPLHFGNGTRLTVT.

This chain's CDR3 is CASSPQLAGGAEQYF. The DNA of the CDR3 is TGTGCCAGCAGTCCCCAACTAGCGGGAGGAGCCGAGCAGTACTTC. V is TRBV7-2 and J is TRBJ2-7; 12 nucleotides align to TRBD2. The germline CDR1 and CDR2 sequences are SGHTA and FQGNSA. The CDR3 is 15 amino acids. J gave up 6 bases and V 6 bases, and 9 bases lay outside the gene matches.

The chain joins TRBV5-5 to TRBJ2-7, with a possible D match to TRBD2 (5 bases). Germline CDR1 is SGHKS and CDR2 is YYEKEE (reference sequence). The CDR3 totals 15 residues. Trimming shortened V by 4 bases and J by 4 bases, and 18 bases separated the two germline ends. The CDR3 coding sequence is TGTGCCAGCAGCCCCGAAGCCAGCGGAGCTTACGAGCAGTACTTC. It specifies CASSPEASGAYEQYF.

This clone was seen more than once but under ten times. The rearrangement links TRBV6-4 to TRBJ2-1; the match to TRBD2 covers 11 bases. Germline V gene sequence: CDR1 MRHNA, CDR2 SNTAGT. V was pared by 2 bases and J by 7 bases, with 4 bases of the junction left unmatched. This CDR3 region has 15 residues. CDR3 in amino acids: CASSDEASGRNEQFF. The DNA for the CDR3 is TGTGCCAGCAGTGACGAGGCTAGCGGGAGGAATGAGCAGTTCTTC.

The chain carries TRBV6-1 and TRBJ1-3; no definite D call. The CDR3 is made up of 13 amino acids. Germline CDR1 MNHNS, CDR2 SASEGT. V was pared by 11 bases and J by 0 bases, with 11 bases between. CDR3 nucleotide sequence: TGTGCCGGCATGAGGGTCTCTGGAAACACCATATATTTT. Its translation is CAGMRVSGNTIYF.

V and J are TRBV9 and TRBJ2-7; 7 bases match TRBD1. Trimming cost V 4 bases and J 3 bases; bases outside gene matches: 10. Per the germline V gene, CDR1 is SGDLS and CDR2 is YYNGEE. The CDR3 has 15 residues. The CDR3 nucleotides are TGTGCCAGCAGCCCCCGGGACAGCAGCTTCTACGAGCAGTACTTC. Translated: CASSPRDSSFYEQYF.